The 22 T cell receptor beta chains below were found in one sample sequenced in a study of human T cells and chemical hapten exposure. Time point specified: patch test 2, 6 weeks after DPC sensitization. Treatment specified: therapeutic diphenylcyclopropenone sensitization with weekly scalp DPC. TCRdb used MiXCR to reprocess the RACE reads, holding one entry per CDR3 protein. The repertoire holds approximately 84,000 distinct CDR3 sequences, 11% seen once, with about 1.6% in the top ten. Sequencing used whole blood, obtained in connection with sensitization to the hapten diphenylcyclopropenone (DPC). The receptor source for this set is a young man with alopecia areata. Some clones in this sample may be carry-over from other donors' samples.

This clonotype was counted only a few times. The genes are TRBV5-5 and TRBJ2-7, with D perhaps matching TRBD1 (6 bases). The CDR3 covers 16 residues. V was trimmed by 4 bases and J by 6 bases, leaving 23 bases between them. CDR1 and CDR2 (germline): SGHKS, YYEKEE (reference sequence). CDR3 in DNA: TGTGCCAGCAGCCGCTGGCCGCAGGGGCTTCAGGGCGAGCAGTACTTC. This codes for CASSRWPQGLQGEQYF.

This clonotype was observed a handful of times. The rearrangement links TRBV5-4 to TRBJ1-2; possible D gene TRBD1, 6 bases. The CDR3 has 14 amino acids. Germline V CDR1 and CDR2: SGHNT, YYREEE (reference sequence). V lost 5 bases, J lost 2 bases, and 13 bases lay in between. CDR3 amino acids: CASRFLTGNYGYTF. As DNA, the CDR3 is TGTGCCAGCAGGTTTTTGACAGGCAACTATGGCTACACCTTC.

This clonotype appeared many times. V usage is TRBV3-1 and J usage is TRBJ2-1; no clear D. The germline V gene has CDR1 LGHDT and CDR2 YNNKEL (reference sequence). The CDR3 has 13 amino acids. V was cut by 0 bases and J by 7 bases, with 7 bases left in between. CDR3 in amino acids: CASSQDVPNEQFF. The CDR3 DNA is TGTGCCAGCAGCCAAGATGTCCCTAATGAGCAGTTCTTC.

This chain links TRBV10-1 with TRBJ2-7; a possible D gene is TRBD1 (5 bases). Trimming shortened V by 3 bases and J by 0 bases, and 9 bases separated the two germline ends. CDR3 size: 14 residues. The germline gives CDR1 WNHNN, CDR2 SYGVQD (reference sequence). The CDR3: CASSDVGDSYEQYF. The CDR3 region has the DNA TGCGCCAGCAGTGATGTAGGGGACTCCTACGAGCAGTACTTC.

This clonotype was seen ten or more times. The chain uses TRBV24-1 and TRBJ1-1, with no clear D. Germline lookup yields CDR1 KGHDR and CDR2 SFDVKD. V shed 3 bases and J shed 8 bases, with 12 bases lying between them. This CDR3 region has 13 residues. CDR3 bases: TGTGCCACCAGTGATCGGTCTCCGGGAGAAGCTTTCTTT. This codes for CATSDRSPGEAFF.

This clonotype was observed many times. The V and J genes are TRBV5-1 and TRBJ2-1, with a weak D call TRBD1 (6 bases). With 5 bases removed from V and 3 bases from J, the gap between germline ends came to 21 bases. In germline, CDR1 is SGHRS, CDR2 YFSETQ. The CDR3 covers 17 residues. DNA for the CDR3: TGCGCCAGCAGTGGACTGCAGGGGAGATTACACTACAATGAGCAGTTCTTC. It specifies CASSGLQGRLHYNEQFF.

This rearrangement joins TRBV19 to TRBJ2-1, with D possibly TRBD2 on 5 matching bases. The CDR3 covers 14 residues. Germline V lookup: CDR1 LNHDA, CDR2 SQIVND (reference sequence). V lost 1 base and J lost 5, with 9 bases in between. The CDR3 spells CASSIVGGNNEQFF. The CDR3 DNA sequence: TGTGCCAGTAGTATAGTCGGAGGAAACAATGAGCAGTTCTTC.

This clonotype was seen only a few times. The chain is built from TRBV12-2 and TRBJ1-3. TRBV12-2 is a recognized pseudogene. The CDR3 sequence is 16 residues long. CDR3 DNA sequence: TGTGCAAGTCGCTTCAATGATAAGGTCTCTGGAAACACCATATATTTT. Protein: CASRFNDKVSGNTIYF.

The CDR3 nucleotides read TGTGCCAGCAGTTCCCCGACTAGCGGGTCATATTCTAGCTCCTACAATGAGCAGTTCTTC. Its translation is CASSSPTSGSYSSSYNEQFF. The chain links TRBV11-3 to TRBJ2-1, with 10 bases fitting TRBD2. Germline CDR1 and CDR2: SGHNT and YENEEA. The CDR3 has 20 residues. V lost 6 bases to trimming and J lost 0 bases; unmatched junction nucleotides: 17.

The chain recombines TRBV10-3 with TRBJ2-7; a possible D gene is TRBD1 (6 bases). This CDR3 spans 12 amino acids. Trimming took off 6 bases at V and 6 bases at J, with 12 bases between the two ends. Germline assignment: CDR1 ENHRY and CDR2 SYGVKD. The CDR3 loop reads CAIRGAGIEQYF. The CDR3, as DNA: TGTGCCATCAGGGGGGCAGGGATCGAGCAGTACTTC.

This clonotype was seen only a few times. This chain connects TRBV5-1 to TRBJ1-2; perhaps TRBD1 as D (6 bases). CDR3 size: 15 residues. Per germline, CDR1 SGHRS and CDR2 YFSETQ. The V gene lost 0 bases and the J gene lost 4 bases, with 13 bases spanning the gap. In nucleotides, the CDR3 is TGCGCCAGCAGCTTGGCGGCAGGGGAAGGCTATGGCTACACCTTC. Encoded protein: CASSLAAGEGYGYTF. Drawing the rest from reference TRBV5-1 and TRBJ1-2, the complete variable domain is KAGVTQTPRYLIKTRGQQVTLSCSPISGHRSVSWYQQTPGQGLQFLFEYFSETQRNKGNFPGRFSGRQFSNSRSEMNVSTLELGDSALYLCASSLAAGEGYGYTFGSGTRLTVV.

This clonotype showed up just a few times. This chain joins TRBV7-9 and TRBJ2-3, with D perhaps TRBD1 or TRBD2 (5 bases each). The ends were cut back, 5 bases at V and 8 bases at J, with 14 bases in the middle. This CDR3 is 13 amino acids long. Looked up from germline, CDR1 is SEHNR and CDR2 is FQNEAQ (reference sequence). As DNA, the CDR3 is TGTGCCAGCAGCCAGGGACGCCACGGTACGCAGTATTTT. This codes for CASSQGRHGTQYF.

J is TRBJ1-3 and V is TRBV20-1, with no clear D. The CDR3 is 13 residues long. CDR1 and CDR2 (germline): DFQATT, SNEGSKA (reference sequence). The V and J ends lost 4 bases and 0 bases respectively, with 7 bases between them. The CDR3 here is CSATKPSGNTIYF. For the CDR3, the DNA is TGCAGTGCTACCAAGCCCTCTGGAAACACCATATATTTT.

The V and J genes are TRBV5-1 and TRBJ1-1, with D perhaps TRBD1 (5 bases). The V gene lost 9 bases and the J gene lost 0 bases, with 12 bases spanning the gap. CDR1 and CDR2 from the germline V gene are SGHRS and YFSETQ. The CDR3 extends over 13 amino acids. CDR3 bases: TGCGCCACCAGAGGGGCGCTGAACACTGAAGCTTTCTTT. Translation gives CATRGALNTEAFF.

This chain connects TRBV6-1 to TRBJ2-4; no clear D. In germline, CDR1 is MNHNS, CDR2 SASEGT. CDR3 length: 14 residues. V was shortened by 3 bases and J by 3 bases, with 9 bases between the two germline ends. CDR3 bases: TGTGCCAGCAGTGAGGGCGCGATCAAAAACATTCAGTACTTC. Translation gives CASSEGAIKNIQYF.

The chain links TRBV29-1 to TRBJ2-7; 9 bases line up with TRBD1. Per germline, CDR1 SQVTM and CDR2 ANQGSEA. Trimming at V came to 6 bases and at J to 5 bases, leaving 11 bases not matched to a gene. The CDR3 consists of 14 residues. CDR3 coding DNA: TGCAGCGTAGCCGGGACAGGGAATGTGGACGAGCAGTACTTC. The encoded protein is CSVAGTGNVDEQYF.

This clonotype was seen only a few times. The chain joins TRBV5-6 to TRBJ2-7; the D gene is possibly TRBD2 (5 bases). Trimming pared 4 bases from V and 2 bases from J, leaving 10 bases between. This CDR3 is built from 13 residues. CDR1 is SGHDT and CDR2 is YYEEEE in the germline V gene. CDR3 residues: CASSADGAYEQYF. CDR3 in DNA: TGTGCCAGCAGCGCGGACGGGGCCTACGAGCAGTACTTC.

The V call is TRBV7-2, the J call TRBJ1-3; D might be TRBD1 (5 bases). CDR1 and CDR2 from the germline V gene are SGHTA and FQGNSA. This CDR3 spans 14 amino acids. Trimming left V 5 bases short and J 0 bases short, with 8 bases between. The CDR3 region has the DNA TGTGCCAGCAGCCCTAGGGGCTCTGGAAACACCATATATTTT. This sequence encodes CASSPRGSGNTIYF.

This clonotype was recorded many times. The V and J genes are TRBV6-2 or TRBV6-3 and TRBJ1-1; 9 bases line up with TRBD1. Looked up from germline, CDR1 is MNHEY and CDR2 is SVGEGT. The CDR3 is made up of 14 amino acids. V was clipped by 7 bases and J by 0 bases; unmatched bases: 3. DNA of the CDR3: TGTGCCAGCAACGGACAGGGGATGAACACTGAAGCTTTCTTT. It encodes CASNGQGMNTEAFF.

This clonotype has more than one count but fewer than ten. This chain joins TRBV7-9 and TRBJ2-5; TRBD2 aligns across 7 bases. CDR3 length: 16 residues. The V and J ends lost 4 bases and 1 base, in that order; junction bases with no gene match: 9. Germline values: CDR1 SEHNR, CDR2 FQNEAQ (reference sequence). CDR3 sequence (DNA): TGTGCCAGCAGCTACGCCATGGGGGGGACCCAAGAGACCCAGTACTTC. Translating gives CASSYAMGGTQETQYF. The complete variable domain, with remaining parts taken from reference TRBV7-9 and TRBJ2-5, reads DTGVSQNPRHKITKRGQNVTFRCDPISEHNRLYWYRQTLGQGPEFLTYFQNEAQLEKSRLLSDRFSAERPKGSFSTLEIQRTEQGDSAMYLCASSYAMGGTQETQYFGPGTRLLVL.

In this sample, this clonotype turned up a few times. The V call is TRBV10-2, the J call TRBJ2-5, with no clear D. CDR3 size: 15 residues. V was pared by 3 bases and J by 3 bases, with 14 bases between. CDR1 and CDR2 (germline): WSHSY, SAAADI. The CDR3 nucleotides are TGCGCCAGCAGTGAAGGAGTCTCCGGTAAAGAGACCCAGTACTTC. It translates to CASSEGVSGKETQYF.

There are many counts of this clonotype. The chain links TRBV18 to TRBJ1-1; possibly TRBD1 for D (5 bases). Germline values: CDR1 KGHSH, CDR2 LQKENI. The CDR3 is 16 amino acids. V lost 0 bases to trimming and J lost 6 bases, with 17 bases between them. The CDR3 sequence is CASSPPSSQGGSEAFF. CDR3 DNA sequence: TGTGCCAGCTCACCACCCTCCTCCCAGGGAGGGTCTGAAGCTTTCTTT.